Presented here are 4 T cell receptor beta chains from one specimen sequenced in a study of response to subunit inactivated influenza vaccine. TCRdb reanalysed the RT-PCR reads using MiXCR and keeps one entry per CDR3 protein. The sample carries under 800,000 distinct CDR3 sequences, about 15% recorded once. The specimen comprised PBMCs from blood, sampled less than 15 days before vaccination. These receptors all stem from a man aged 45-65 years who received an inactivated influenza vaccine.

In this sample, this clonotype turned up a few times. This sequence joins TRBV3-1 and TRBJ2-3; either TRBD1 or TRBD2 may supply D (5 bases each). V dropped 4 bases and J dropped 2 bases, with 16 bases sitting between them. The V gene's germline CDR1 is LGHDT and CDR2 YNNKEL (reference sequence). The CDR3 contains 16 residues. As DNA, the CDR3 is TGTGCCAGCAGCCCAACGGGACGCTTCCCCACAGATACGCAGTATTTT. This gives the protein CASSPTGRFPTDTQYF.

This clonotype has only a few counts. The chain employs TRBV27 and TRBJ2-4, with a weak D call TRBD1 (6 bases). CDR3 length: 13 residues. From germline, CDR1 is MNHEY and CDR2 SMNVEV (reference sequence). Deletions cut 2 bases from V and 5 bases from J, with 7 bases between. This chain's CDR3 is CASSLQGQNIQYF. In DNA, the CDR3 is TGTGCCAGCAGTTTACAGGGGCAAAACATTCAGTACTTC.

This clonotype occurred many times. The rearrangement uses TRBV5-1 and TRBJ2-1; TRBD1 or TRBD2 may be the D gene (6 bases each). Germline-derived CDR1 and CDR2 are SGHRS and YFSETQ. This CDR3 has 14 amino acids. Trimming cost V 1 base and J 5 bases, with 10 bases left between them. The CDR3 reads CASSLWGANNEQFF. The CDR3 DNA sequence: TGCGCCAGCAGCTTGTGGGGGGCCAACAATGAGCAGTTCTTC.

CDR3 region: CASTPARTGTDTQYF. CDR3 in DNA: TGTGCCAGCACCCCTGCCAGGACAGGGACAGATACGCAGTATTTT. The chain joins TRBV6-1 to TRBJ2-3, with 8 positions matching TRBD1. CDR1 and CDR2 from the germline V gene are MNHNS and SASEGT. This CDR3 is built from 15 residues. V shed 7 bases and J 3 bases; nucleotides not matched to a gene: 9.